The entry that follows covers one TCR beta chain sequence. Its target is unknown. This record comes from a study of OX40 agonist ivuxolimab in advanced cancers. Study-wide context: Patients were dosed intravenously with ivuxolimab at 0.01 to 10 mg/kg every 2 weeks. Study-level points and caveats: Determination of antigen specificity was not performed for the expanded peripheral T cells. CD8+ T cells averaged more expanded clones than CD4+.

Generated by immunoSEQ multiplex PCR, the TCRdb table keeps only in-frame clones and is missing some. This table has 15,000 to 20,000 clones, about three quarters appearing once. This CDR3 is 13 amino acids long. Trimming cost V 5 bases and J 4 bases, with 10 bases left between them. Germline-derived CDR1 and CDR2 are MNHEY and SVGAGI. This chain links TRBV6-5 with TRBJ2-3; D remains unclear. The receptor was isolated from an adult with an advanced solid tumor such as melanoma, head and neck, liver or kidney cancer. The sample here was CD4+ or CD8+ T cells sorted from blood, taken in a trial of the OX40 agonist ivuxolimab. The DNA for the CDR3 is TGTGCCAGCAGTATTAGTTGGGCAGATACGCAGTATTTT. This sequence encodes CASSISWADTQYF.